The rows below give T cell receptor beta chains drawn from one sample of a study of cytomegalovirus exposure and HLA in healthy donors. The table came from immunoSEQ multiplex PCR; TCRdb's copy has only in-frame clones and leaves some out. The table records some 110,000 clones, 88% of them present only once. The material sequenced was PBMCs. All receptors derive from a man aged 18 to 29 in good health and CMV-seronegative. Both conserved end residues are part of each CDR3. The order of the fields is J gene, D gene, V gene, CDR3 DNA, CDR3 protein. A D gene is named only where the DNA matches it firmly.

J gene: TRBJ1-2
D gene: NA
V gene: TRBV27
CDR3 DNA: TGTGCCAGCAGTTCGTGGGTTGGTGGCAGGGCCTATGGCTACACCTTC
CDR3 protein: CASSSWVGGRAYGYTF

J gene: TRBJ2-7
D gene: TRBD1
V gene: TRBV7-6
CDR3 DNA: TGTGCCAGCAGCTTTAGTATTCCGGGACAGGGGGCCTCCTACGAGCAGTACTTC
CDR3 protein: CASSFSIPGQGASYEQYF

J gene: TRBJ2-2
D gene: TRBD1
V gene: TRBV5-4
CDR3 DNA: TGTGCCAGCAGCAGCACCGGGACAGGGTCCGGGGAGCTGTTTTTT
CDR3 protein: CASSSTGTGSGELFF

J gene: TRBJ1-3
D gene: NA
V gene: TRBV15
CDR3 DNA: TGTGCCACCAGCAGAGATCGACACTCTGGAAACACCATATATTTT
CDR3 protein: CATSRDRHSGNTIYF

J gene: TRBJ2-1
D gene: TRBD2
V gene: TRBV4-3
CDR3 DNA: TGCGCCAGCAGCCAAGTGGTGCGGGGGACCCACAATGAGCAGTTCTTC
CDR3 protein: CASSQVVRGTHNEQFF

J gene: TRBJ1-5
D gene: NA
V gene: TRBV19
CDR3 DNA: TGTGCCAGTAGTGTGGGGCTACAGGGTTTGAGCTATCAGCCCCAGCATTTT
CDR3 protein: CASSVGLQGLSYQPQHF

J gene: TRBJ1-4
D gene: NA
V gene: TRBV16
CDR3 DNA: TGTGCCAGCAGCCCTCCCCGTGGCAGGAGGTCAACTAATGAAAAACTGTTTTTT
CDR3 protein: CASSPPRGRRSTNEKLFF

J gene: TRBJ1-1
D gene: TRBD1
V gene: TRBV2
CDR3 DNA: TGTGCCAGCAGTGGGGGACAGGGCCATCCATTCAGCACTGAAGCTTTCTTT
CDR3 protein: CASSGGQGHPFSTEAFF

J gene: TRBJ2-7
D gene: NA
V gene: TRBV12-2
CDR3 DNA: TGTGCAAGTCGCTTTCGGACTAGCGGGGTTTACGAGCAGTACTTC
CDR3 protein: CASRFRTSGVYEQYF

J gene: TRBJ1-3
D gene: TRBD1
V gene: TRBV6-5
CDR3 DNA: TGTGCCAGCAGTTATAACAGGGGCTCGTCTGGAAACACCATATATTTT
CDR3 protein: CASSYNRGSSGNTIYF